The sequence of this T cell receptor (beta chain) was determined in a study of beta chain features in type 1 diabetes (dated by TCRdb to the late 2010s). With regard to the full study: Mean age, gender distribution, total cell number and subset yield did not differ between patients and healthy donors. A total of 100 million to 140 million sorted cells were examined across all samples, and the number of cells per subset was strongly correlated with RNA yield. In the study, TCRB repertoires of sorted circulating CD4+ T cell subsets from recently diagnosed type 1 diabetes patients were compared with those of matched healthy donors. Regulatory and stem cell-like memory subsets were isolated from only 8 patients and about eight healthy donors, whereas naive and central memory subsets came from all 30 or so donors.

A single peripheral blood draw of around 100 mL on average was collected from each donor into heparinised tubes. A BD FACSAria II and a panel including CD45RO, CCR7, CD25, CD127, CD95 and CD27 were used to sort naive, central memory, regulatory and stem cell-like memory CD4+ T cells. Every sorted population had a purity above 98%. PBMCs were isolated right away by Lymphoprep density gradient centrifugation and were stained directly, without culture. So that batch effects would be minimized, each experiment stained and sorted samples in pairs, pairing one healthy donor with one patient. Concerning this clone itself: Its antigen is unknown. No base quality values were provided; no much bigger clone lies one nucleotide off.

The entire amount of isolated RNA was reverse transcribed using the High Capacity cDNA Reverse Transcription Kit, so the sequenced TCRB transcripts were expressed ones. Naive, central memory and regulatory T cell samples underwent deep immunoSEQ sequencing, averaging around 3.6 million total reads per sample. Sorted cells were lysed in RLT buffer, and RNA was extracted using DNase-treated RNeasy Micro or Mini kits according to cell number. To prevent cross-contamination, each cell subset was processed individually, whereas patient and healthy donor samples were processed jointly. The immunoSEQ multiplex PCR was used to amplify TCRB sequences from cDNA, generating 87-bp fragments that spanned the CDR3 region. Sequencing of the amplicons was performed on the Illumina HiSeq platform. Per the source publication's procedure: Synthetic template baselines were used to correct PCR bias computationally, reads within Hamming distance 2 were collapsed, and singletons that could not be merged were discarded. Reads were aligned against IMGT to assign V, D and J genes, CDR3 length and insertions or deletions at six rearrangement sites. Within each subset, clonotype counts were normalized to the number of sorted cells before true diversity and Gini coefficients were calculated with the tcR R package. The overlap coefficient, calculated on TCRB nucleotide sequences, was used to measure repertoire sharing. TCRdb's version of the immuneACCESS table is confined to in-frame rearrangements and falls short of the full clone set. An unresolved V gene accounts for under half of the shortfall where checked; the remainder is of unknown origin. Clone size and V and J calls were adopted from that table, with D and trimming inferred from the DNA. The sample data list more than 300,000 clones, and under 8.5% of these were observed just once. Clones ranked in the top ten supply around 0.45% of the sample.

Per the germline V gene, SGHRS is the CDR1 and YFSETQ is the CDR2. The germline ends are 17 bases apart after V is trimmed by 5 bases and J by 2 bases. Inclusive of the bounding cysteine and phenylalanine, the CDR3 is 17 residues long. Only the CDR3 DNA stays, 51 bases, in frame from base 1. The investigation overall reported the following: In all four CD4+ subsets, TCRB CDR3 length was moderately but significantly shorter in type 1 diabetes patients. Because small numbers of individuals were included in the HLA sub-analyses, any influence of HLA type on TCRB rearrangement was left unresolved. Naive, central memory and regulatory TCRB repertoires appeared to be more alike among patients than among healthy donors. Because cDNA was sequenced instead of genomic DNA, highly expressing activated cells could be over-represented, though the groups showed no difference in activation or CD3 levels. Patients with type 1 diabetes made fewer insertions and deleted more nucleotides at VDJ recombination sites, implying thymic rearrangement abnormalities. Shorter templates might have been favored by PCR, but patient and control samples were amplified and corrected together, so both groups would have been affected equally by any skew.

The sequenced material came from central memory CD4+ T cells from blood. This TCR derives from a woman aged 18-29 years in good health. The sequence links TRBV5-1 to TRBJ2-6; TRBD2 is possibly the D segment (6 matching bases). The CDR3 protein is CASRKEGPITGANVLTF. At the DNA level, the sequence is TGCGCCAGCAGGAAGGAGGGTCCTATAACTGGGGCCAACGTCCTGACTTTC.